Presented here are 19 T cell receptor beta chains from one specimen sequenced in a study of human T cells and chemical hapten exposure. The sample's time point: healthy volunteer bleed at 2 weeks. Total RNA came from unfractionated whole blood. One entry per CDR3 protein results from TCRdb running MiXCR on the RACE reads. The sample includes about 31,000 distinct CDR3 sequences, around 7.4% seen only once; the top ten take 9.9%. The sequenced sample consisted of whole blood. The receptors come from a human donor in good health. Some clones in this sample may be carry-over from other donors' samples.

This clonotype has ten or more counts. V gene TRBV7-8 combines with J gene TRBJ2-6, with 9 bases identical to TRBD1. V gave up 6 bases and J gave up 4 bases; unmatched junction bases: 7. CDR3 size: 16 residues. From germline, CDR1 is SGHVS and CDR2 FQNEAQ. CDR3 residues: CASSFDRGIGANVLTF. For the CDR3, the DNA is TGTGCCAGCAGTTTTGACAGGGGGATAGGGGCCAACGTCCTGACTTTC. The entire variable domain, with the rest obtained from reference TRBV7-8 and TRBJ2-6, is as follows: GAGVSQSPRYKVAKRGQDVALRCDPISGHVSLFWYQQALGQGPEFLTYFQNEAQLDKSGLPSDRFFAERPEGSVSTLKIQRTQQEDSAVYLCASSFDRGIGANVLTFGAGSRLTVL.

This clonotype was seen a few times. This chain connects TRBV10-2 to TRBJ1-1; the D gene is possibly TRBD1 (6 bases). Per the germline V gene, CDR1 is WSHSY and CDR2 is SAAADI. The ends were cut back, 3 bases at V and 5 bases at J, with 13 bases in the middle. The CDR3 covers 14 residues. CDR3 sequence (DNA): TGCGCCAGCAGTGACGATGGAGGGGGAACTGAAGCTTTCTTT. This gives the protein CASSDDGGGTEAFF.

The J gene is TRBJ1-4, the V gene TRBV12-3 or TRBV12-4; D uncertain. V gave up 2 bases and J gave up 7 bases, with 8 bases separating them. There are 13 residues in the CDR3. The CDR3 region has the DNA TGTGCCAGCAGTTTAATTGAGGGTGAAAAACTGTTTTTT. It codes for CASSLIEGEKLFF.

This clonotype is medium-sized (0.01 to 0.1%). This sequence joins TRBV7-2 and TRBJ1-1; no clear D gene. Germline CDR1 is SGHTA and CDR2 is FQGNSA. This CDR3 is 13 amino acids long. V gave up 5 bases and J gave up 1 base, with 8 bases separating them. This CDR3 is CASSLQTNTEAFF. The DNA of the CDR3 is TGTGCCAGCAGCCTACAAACGAACACTGAAGCTTTCTTT.

The CDR3 sequence is CASRGNTGTYSNQPQHF. CDR3 DNA: TGTGCCAGCAGAGGTAATACAGGGACCTATAGCAATCAGCCCCAGCATTTT. The rearrangement uses TRBV2 and TRBJ1-5; a weak D match, TRBD1 (6 bases). V dropped 6 bases and J dropped 0 bases, with 18 bases sitting between them. Germline V lookup: CDR1 SNHLY, CDR2 FYNNEI. This CDR3 is 17 amino acids long.

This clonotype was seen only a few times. The chain's CDR3 is CSAGLAGGASTGELFF. The CDR3 nucleotides read TGCAGTGCAGGACTAGCGGGAGGGGCGAGCACCGGGGAGCTGTTTTTT. This sequence joins TRBV20-1 and TRBJ2-2; 15 bases line up with TRBD2. This CDR3 contains 16 residues. The V gene end was trimmed by 6 bases and the J gene end by 4 bases; junction bases not matched to a gene: 6. The germline V gene has CDR1 DFQATT and CDR2 SNEGSKA (reference sequence).

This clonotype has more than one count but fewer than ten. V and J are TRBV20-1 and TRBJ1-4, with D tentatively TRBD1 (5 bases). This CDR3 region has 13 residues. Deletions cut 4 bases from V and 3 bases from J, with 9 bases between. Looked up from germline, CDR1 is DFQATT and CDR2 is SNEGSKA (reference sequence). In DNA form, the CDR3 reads TGCAGTGCTAATCAGGGTGCTAATGAAAAACTGTTTTTT. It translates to CSANQGANEKLFF.

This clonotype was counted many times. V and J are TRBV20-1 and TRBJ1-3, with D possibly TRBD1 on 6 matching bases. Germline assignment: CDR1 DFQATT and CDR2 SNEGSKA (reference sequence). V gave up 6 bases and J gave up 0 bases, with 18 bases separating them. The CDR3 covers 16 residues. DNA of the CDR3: TGCAGTGCCCCCCACAGGGAAAGTAGCTCTGGAAACACCATATATTTT. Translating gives CSAPHRESSSGNTIYF.

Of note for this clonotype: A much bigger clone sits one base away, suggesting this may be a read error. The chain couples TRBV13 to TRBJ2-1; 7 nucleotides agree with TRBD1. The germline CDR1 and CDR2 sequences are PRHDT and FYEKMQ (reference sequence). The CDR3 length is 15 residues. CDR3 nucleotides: TGTGCCGGCAGCCTCCCGACAGGGCGCCACAATGAGCAGTTCTTC. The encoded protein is CAGSLPTGRHNEQFF.

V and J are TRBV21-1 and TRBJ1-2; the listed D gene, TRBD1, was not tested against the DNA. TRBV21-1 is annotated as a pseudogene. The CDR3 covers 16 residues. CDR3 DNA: TGTGCCAGCAGCTCCCGGGGACGGAGCCCTCTATTTGGCTACACCTTC. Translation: CASSSRGRSPLFGYTF.

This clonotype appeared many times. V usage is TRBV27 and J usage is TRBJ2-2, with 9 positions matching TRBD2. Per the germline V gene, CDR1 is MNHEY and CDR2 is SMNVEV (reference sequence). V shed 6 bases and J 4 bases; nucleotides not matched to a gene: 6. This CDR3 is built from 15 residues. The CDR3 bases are TGTGCCAGCAGCCTGCCGGGACTAGCCACCGGGGAGCTGTTTTTT. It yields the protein CASSLPGLATGELFF.

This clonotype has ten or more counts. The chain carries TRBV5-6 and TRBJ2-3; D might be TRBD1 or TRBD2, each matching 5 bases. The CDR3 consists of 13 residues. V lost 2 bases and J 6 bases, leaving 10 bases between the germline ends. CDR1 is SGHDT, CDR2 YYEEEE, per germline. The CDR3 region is CASSFGTEDTQYF. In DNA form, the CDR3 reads TGTGCCAGCAGCTTTGGGACCGAGGATACGCAGTATTTT.

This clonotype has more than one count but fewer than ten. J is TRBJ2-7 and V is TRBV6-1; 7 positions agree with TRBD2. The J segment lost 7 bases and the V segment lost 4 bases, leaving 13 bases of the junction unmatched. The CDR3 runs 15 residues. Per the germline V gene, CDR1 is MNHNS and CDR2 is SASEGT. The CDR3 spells CASSAFGAGAGEQYF. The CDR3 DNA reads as TGTGCCAGCAGTGCGTTCGGCGCGGGAGCCGGGGAGCAGTACTTC.

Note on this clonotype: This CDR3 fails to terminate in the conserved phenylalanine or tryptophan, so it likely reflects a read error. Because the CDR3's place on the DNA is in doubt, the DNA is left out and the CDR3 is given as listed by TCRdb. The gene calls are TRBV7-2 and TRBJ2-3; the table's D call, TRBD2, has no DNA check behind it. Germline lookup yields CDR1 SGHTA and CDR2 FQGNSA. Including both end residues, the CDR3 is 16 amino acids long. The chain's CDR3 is CESSKRAGGPGETQEG.

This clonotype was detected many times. CDR3 nucleotides: TGTGCCAGCCTCGGAAGGGGGACATTACCTGGAAACACCATATATTTT. It specifies CASLGRGTLPGNTIYF. The rearrangement links TRBV12-3 or TRBV12-4 to TRBJ1-3; possibly TRBD1 for D (6 bases). Trimming removed 8 bases at V and 2 bases at J, with 19 bases between. This CDR3 contains 16 residues.

The CDR3 reads CSAKSASGSRTDTQYF. CDR3 DNA sequence: TGCAGTGCGAAGTCGGCTAGCGGGAGTCGAACAGATACGCAGTATTTT. This sequence joins TRBV20-1 and TRBJ2-3; 10 nucleotides match TRBD2. The CDR3 is 16 amino acids. Looked up from germline, CDR1 is DFQATT and CDR2 is SNEGSKA (reference sequence). With 6 bases clipped from V and 3 bases from J, the junction kept 12 bases outside the gene matches.

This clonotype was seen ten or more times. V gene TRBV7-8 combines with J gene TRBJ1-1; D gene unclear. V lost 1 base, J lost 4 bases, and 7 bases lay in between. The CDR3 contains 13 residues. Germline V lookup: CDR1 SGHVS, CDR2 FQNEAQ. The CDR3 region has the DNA TGTGCCAGCAGCTTAGAAAGGTCCACTGAAGCTTTCTTT. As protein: CASSLERSTEAFF.

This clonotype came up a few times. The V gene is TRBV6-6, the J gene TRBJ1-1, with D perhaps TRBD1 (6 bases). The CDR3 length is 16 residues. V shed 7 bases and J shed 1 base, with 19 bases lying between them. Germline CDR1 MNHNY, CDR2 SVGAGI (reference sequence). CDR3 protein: CASTVRGRVSNTEAFF. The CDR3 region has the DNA TGTGCCAGCACCGTCCGGGGGCGAGTGTCGAACACTGAAGCTTTCTTT.

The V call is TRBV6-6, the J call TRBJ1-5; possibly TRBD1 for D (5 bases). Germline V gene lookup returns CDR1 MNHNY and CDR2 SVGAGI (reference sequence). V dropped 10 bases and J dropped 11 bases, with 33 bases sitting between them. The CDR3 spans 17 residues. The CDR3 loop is CANFPDSYNQPQHSQHF. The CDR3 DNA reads TGTGCCAACTTTCCCGACAGCTACAATCAGCCCCAGCATTCCCAGCATTTT.